The clone carrying this T cell receptor beta chain was seen a single time. Its specificity is unknown. This sample is drawn from a study of cytomegalovirus exposure and HLA in healthy donors. Study findings and constraints: Specificity of a few CMV-associated chains for CMV antigens was verified in vitro. First-cohort TCR clusters were later found to tend to co-occur in the roughly 130 validation repertoires.

V was clipped by 2 bases and J by 2 bases; unmatched bases: 7. Germline V gene data show CDR1 as MDHEN and CDR2 as SYDVKM. CDR3 size: 18 residues. The data were produced by immunoSEQ multiplex PCR, yet TCRdb's version contains in-frame clones alone and is incomplete. This table holds roughly 180,000 clones, more than 75% found once. The rearrangement joins TRBV28 to TRBJ2-6; 9 nucleotides align to TRBD2. This receptor was identified in a man aged 18-30 years in good health and CMV-seropositive. The specimen was PBMCs. The CDR3 nucleotides are TGTGCCAGCAGTTTAGGGCTAGCGGGAAGGGCTGGGGCCAACGTCCTGACTTTC. Translated, it gives CASSLGLAGRAGANVLTF.